This passage covers 30 T cell receptor beta chains from one sample sequenced in a study of cytomegalovirus exposure and HLA in healthy donors. Vbeta (60) and Jbeta (13) primers were used in the PCR. Clones were sequenced by immunoSEQ multiplex PCR, and TCRdb holds only the in-frame ones, with some missing. The table shows 120,000 to 150,000 clones, with 75% to 90% occurring only once. The specimen sequenced was PBMCs. The receptors come from a woman in her twenties or thirties in good health and CMV-seronegative.

The V gene is TRBV7-7, the J gene TRBJ2-5; weak D call: TRBD1 (6 bases). This CDR3 spans 15 amino acids. Trimming removed 5 bases at V and 5 bases at J, with 18 bases between. CDR1 SSHAT and CDR2 FNYEAQ come from the germline V gene (reference sequence). The CDR3 nucleotides read TGTGCCAGCAGCCCCGGGACAAACGGACTGGAGACCCAGTACTTC. Translating it yields CASSPGTNGLETQYF.

The chain combines TRBV9 with TRBJ1-1; TRBD1 matches 8 bases. The germline gives CDR1 SGDLS, CDR2 YYNGEE. The trim removed 4 bases at V and 8 bases at J, leaving 13 bases unmatched. The CDR3 runs to 15 residues. This chain's CDR3 is CASSPGQGGYVEAFF. CDR3 DNA sequence: TGTGCCAGCAGCCCAGGACAGGGAGGTTACGTGGAAGCTTTCTTT.

The gene calls are TRBV11-2 and TRBJ2-1; 7 bases agree with TRBD2. Germline trimming cut 0 bases from V and 2 bases from J; bases unmatched to any gene: 7. From germline, CDR1 is SGHAT and CDR2 FQNNGV. The CDR3 length is 17 residues. CDR3 amino acids: CASSLDLRGGTYNEQFF. CDR3 in DNA: TGTGCCAGCAGCTTAGATCTTCGCGGGGGAACCTACAATGAGCAGTTCTTC.

In this sample, this clone turned up a few times. V is TRBV29-1 and J is TRBJ2-6; D possibly corresponds to TRBD1 (6 bases). The germline CDR1 and CDR2 sequences are SQVTM and ANQGSEA. V was cut by 6 bases and J by 0 bases, with 9 bases left in between. This CDR3 region has 14 residues. The CDR3 reads CSVGQSSGANVLTF. CDR3 coding DNA: TGCAGCGTCGGACAGAGCTCTGGGGCCAACGTCCTGACTTTC.

The chain couples TRBV5-1 to TRBJ2-5, with D tentatively TRBD1 (6 bases). The V and J ends lost 0 bases and 5 bases respectively, with 17 bases between them. CDR1 SGHRS and CDR2 YFSETQ come from the germline V gene. This CDR3 contains 16 residues. CDR3 amino acids: CASSLAYGQWGETQYF. In nucleotides, the CDR3 is TGCGCCAGCAGCTTGGCATATGGACAGTGGGGGGAGACCCAGTACTTC.

This chain uses TRBV15 with TRBJ2-2; tentative D call: TRBD2 (6 bases). The V end was cut by 0 bases, the J end by 4 bases, with 27 bases between. Germline values: CDR1 LNHNV, CDR2 YYDKDF (reference sequence). The CDR3 is 21 amino acids. This chain's CDR3 is CATSREQAGWWVTGATGELFF. CDR3 bases: TGTGCCACCAGCAGAGAACAGGCGGGTTGGTGGGTTACGGGAGCCACCGGGGAGCTGTTTTTT.

The genes are TRBV7-2 and TRBJ2-3, with a weak D call TRBD1 (6 bases). The CDR3 is 17 residues long. Germline-derived CDR1 and CDR2 are SGHTA and FQGNSA. V lost 5 bases and J 2 bases, leaving 20 bases between the germline ends. The CDR3: CASSPRKGRGFTDTQYF. For the CDR3, the DNA is TGTGCCAGCAGCCCTCGCAAGGGCAGGGGTTTCACAGATACGCAGTATTTT.

This sequence joins TRBV5-4 and TRBJ2-7, with a weak D call TRBD1 (6 bases). The CDR3 contains 13 residues. V was pared by 4 bases and J by 7 bases, with 15 bases between. The germline V gene encodes CDR1 SGHNT and CDR2 YYREEE (reference sequence). The CDR3 reads CASSGTPISEQYF. CDR3 nucleotide sequence: TGTGCCAGCAGCGGGACACCCATTTCGGAGCAGTACTTC.

The chain couples TRBV2 to TRBJ2-1; 8 bases line up with TRBD1. CDR3 length: 14 residues. The V gene end was trimmed by 7 bases and the J gene end by 8 bases; junction bases not matched to a gene: 10. From germline, CDR1 is SNHLY and CDR2 FYNNEI. CDR3 loop: CASTQGASTHEQFF. The CDR3 DNA is TGTGCCAGCACTCAGGGGGCCTCGACGCATGAGCAGTTCTTC.

This clone was seen just once. The chain combines TRBV7-2 with TRBJ2-7; 8 nucleotides agree with TRBD1. The germline CDR1 and CDR2 sequences are SGHTA and FQGNSA. There are 16 residues in the CDR3. V was clipped by 2 bases and J by 4 bases; unmatched bases: 10. In nucleotides, the CDR3 is TGTGCCAGCAGCTTATCCTTTGGACAGGGCGGATACGAGCAGTACTTC. This codes for CASSLSFGQGGYEQYF.

This clone is a singleton in its sample. The chain uses TRBV28 and TRBJ1-2; D is uncertain. Germline V gene lookup returns CDR1 MDHEN and CDR2 SYDVKM. This CDR3 comprises 13 residues. V lost 4 bases to trimming and J lost 8 bases, with 14 bases between them. The DNA of the CDR3 is TGTGCCAGCAGTTCTGACCGACGGAGAGGCTACACCTTC. This sequence encodes CASSSDRRRGYTF.

The chain uses TRBV2 and TRBJ2-2, with 8 bases fitting TRBD2. After removal of 4 bases from V and 6 bases from J, the junction contained 4 bases not matched to a gene. The germline CDR1 and CDR2 sequences are SNHLY and FYNNEI. The CDR3 runs 14 residues. CDR3 loop: CASSGLAGAGELFF. The CDR3 bases are TGTGCCAGCAGTGGGCTAGCGGGCGCCGGGGAGCTGTTTTTT.

V usage is TRBV5-1 and J usage is TRBJ2-2; 11 nucleotides line up with TRBD2. V dropped 0 bases and J dropped 6; count of bases not matched to a gene: 1. The germline CDR1 and CDR2 sequences are SGHRS and YFSETQ. The CDR3 loop spans 15 amino acids. CDR3 sequence reads: CASSLVAGGPGELFF. CDR3 sequence (DNA): TGCGCCAGCAGCTTGGTAGCGGGGGGGCCCGGGGAGCTGTTTTTT.

This rearrangement joins TRBV11-2 to TRBJ2-1, with D maybe TRBD1 (5 bases). The CDR3 covers 15 residues. The germline V gene encodes CDR1 SGHAT and CDR2 FQNNGV. Trimming removed 6 bases at V and 7 bases at J, with 19 bases between. The CDR3 bases are TGTGCCAGCAGACAAACGGCCAGAAAGGGGAATGAGCAGTTCTTC. Its translation: CASRQTARKGNEQFF.

The gene calls are TRBV5-1 and TRBJ2-1; 10 nucleotides line up with TRBD2. Losses at the gene ends were 5 bases for V and 6 bases for J; bases not matched to a gene: 8. The CDR3 extends over 15 amino acids. Germline-derived CDR1 and CDR2 are SGHRS and YFSETQ. CDR3 nucleotide sequence: TGCGCCAGCAGTGCGGGACTAGCGTCTATCAATGAGCAGTTCTTC. It specifies CASSAGLASINEQFF.

V and J are TRBV7-2 and TRBJ2-5; TRBD1 might be the D (5 bases). CDR3 length equals 15 residues. The V gene lost 0 bases and the J gene lost 5 bases, with 13 bases spanning the gap. Germline CDR1 and CDR2: SGHTA and FQGNSA. As DNA, the CDR3 is TGTGCCAGCAGCTTAGCGGGGCGAAGGCTGGAGACCCAGTACTTC. Its translation: CASSLAGRRLETQYF.

V usage is TRBV19 and J usage is TRBJ1-2; D might be TRBD1 (6 bases). Deletions cut 6 bases from V and 8 bases from J, with 16 bases between. Per germline, CDR1 LNHDA and CDR2 SQIVND (reference sequence). The CDR3 contains 13 residues. The CDR3 sequence is CASSPVRTAGYTF. CDR3 nucleotides: TGTGCCAGTAGCCCCGTAAGGACAGCAGGCTACACCTTC. Full variable domain (remainder filled in from reference TRBV19 and TRBJ1-2): DGGITQSPKYLFRKEGQNVTLSCEQNLNHDAMYWYRQDPGQGLRLIYYSQIVNDFQKGDIAEGYSVSREKKESFPLTVTSAQKNPTAFYLCASSPVRTAGYTFGSGTRLTVV.

The rearrangement links TRBV27 to TRBJ2-3, with TRBD2 matching over 8 bases. Germline-derived CDR1 and CDR2 are MNHEY and SMNVEV (reference sequence). This CDR3 has 16 amino acids. The ends lost 7 bases at V and 4 bases at J; junction bases unmatched: 13. Here the CDR3 reads CASTPAGGPGSDTQYF. The CDR3 DNA follows: TGTGCCAGCACCCCCGCGGGGGGTCCCGGTTCAGATACGCAGTATTTT.

The rearrangement uses TRBV28 and TRBJ1-1, with 7 positions matching TRBD1. V shed 2 bases and J 3 bases; nucleotides not matched to a gene: 15. Germline V lookup: CDR1 MDHEN, CDR2 SYDVKM. The CDR3 length is 18 residues. In DNA, the CDR3 is TGTGCCAGCAGTTTAAGGAGGGGGCTAGTTGCTGTGGACACTGAAGCTTTCTTT. It translates to CASSLRRGLVAVDTEAFF.

V is TRBV9 and J is TRBJ2-1, with 13 positions matching TRBD2. Germline V CDR1 and CDR2: SGDLS, YYNGEE. This CDR3 is built from 17 residues. With V trimmed by 4 bases and J by 6 bases, 10 bases remained unmatched. In nucleotides, the CDR3 is TGTGCCAGCAGCTCTAACCCCACTAGCGGGGGGGTCAATGAGCAGTTCTTC. Translation: CASSSNPTSGGVNEQFF.

The chain carries TRBV30 and TRBJ2-7, with 7 positions matching TRBD1. Germline CDR1 GTSNPN, CDR2 SVGIG (reference sequence). V shed 8 bases, J shed 2 bases, and the junction held 12 bases outside the gene matches. CDR3 length: 14 residues. Written as DNA, the CDR3 is TGTGCCCAGTCCTACAGGGGCGATCCCTACGAGCAGTACTTC. This sequence encodes CAQSYRGDPYEQYF.

V gene TRBV6-6 combines with J gene TRBJ1-6; 8 positions agree with TRBD1. CDR1 is MNHNY, CDR2 SVGAGI, per germline (reference sequence). This CDR3 is built from 12 residues. Trimming at V came to 8 bases and at J to 8 bases, leaving 2 bases not matched to a gene. For the CDR3, the DNA is TGTGCCAGCGGACAGGGTTATTCACCCCTCCACTTT. Residues: CASGQGYSPLHF.

This clone came up once. The V and J genes are TRBV30 and TRBJ2-3, with a possible D match to TRBD2 (6 bases). The germline CDR1 and CDR2 sequences are GTSNPN and SVGIG (reference sequence). Trimming shortened V by 5 bases and J by 3 bases, and 12 bases separated the two germline ends. The CDR3 runs to 13 residues. The CDR3 sequence: CAWAGLLTDTQYF. The CDR3, as DNA: TGTGCCTGGGCTGGACTATTAACAGATACGCAGTATTTT.

CDR3 protein: CASSLWAGGEGYGYTF. In DNA, the CDR3 is TGTGCCAGCAGTTTATGGGCAGGGGGTGAGGGCTATGGCTACACCTTC. The chain links TRBV28 to TRBJ1-2; 7 positions agree with TRBD1. The CDR3 extends over 16 amino acids. Trimming took 0 bases from V and 4 from J; bases not matched to a gene: 8. The germline CDR1 and CDR2 sequences are MDHEN and SYDVKM.

This clone was seen more than once but under ten times. The gene calls are TRBV29-1 and TRBJ1-1; D unresolved. Germline loops: CDR1 SQVTM, CDR2 ANQGSEA. Trimming took 5 bases from V and 1 from J, leaving 11 bases between them. The CDR3 totals 13 residues. CDR3 sequence reads: CSVQIGGNTEAFF. The CDR3 nucleotides are TGCAGCGTTCAGATTGGAGGGAACACTGAAGCTTTCTTT.

The chain recombines TRBV30 with TRBJ2-1, with 10 bases identical to TRBD1. The CDR3 contains 14 residues. After removal of 3 bases from V and 6 bases from J, the junction contained 5 bases not matched to a gene. Germline loops: CDR1 GTSNPN, CDR2 SVGIG (reference sequence). Written as DNA, the CDR3 is TGTGCCTGGAGCGCCGGGACAGGGGTCAATGAGCAGTTCTTC. Amino acids: CAWSAGTGVNEQFF.

The V call is TRBV30, the J call TRBJ2-3, with TRBD1 matching 9 bases. V shed 3 bases and J 5 bases; nucleotides not matched to a gene: 6. Germline V gene data show CDR1 as GTSNPN and CDR2 as SVGIG (reference sequence). The CDR3 runs 14 residues. The CDR3 bases are TGTGCCTGGAGACGGACAGGGGCTCAAGATACGCAGTATTTT. Translating it yields CAWRRTGAQDTQYF.

The V gene is TRBV28, the J gene TRBJ2-7, with a tentative D call TRBD1 (6 bases). Germline CDR1 and CDR2: MDHEN and SYDVKM. Trimming shortened V by 4 bases and J by 5 bases, and 12 bases separated the two germline ends. CDR3 length: 13 amino acids. DNA for the CDR3: TGTGCCAGCAGTTCGACAGGACCCCACGAGCAGTACTTC. It specifies CASSSTGPHEQYF. Together with reference TRBV28 and TRBJ2-7, the CDR3 gives the full variable domain: DVKVTQSSRYLVKRTGEKVFLECVQDMDHENMFWYRQDPGLGLRLIYFSYDVKMKEKGDIPEGYSVSREKKERFSLILESASTNQTSMYLCASSSTGPHEQYFGPGTRLTVT.

The V gene is TRBV6-1, the J gene TRBJ2-1; TRBD2 is a possible D gene (6 bases). V was trimmed by 1 base and J by 4 bases, leaving 11 bases between them. The CDR3 contains 15 residues. Germline CDR1 and CDR2: MNHNS and SASEGT. The chain's CDR3 is CASSEGDWGYNEQFF. Here the CDR3 DNA reads TGTGCCAGCAGTGAAGGGGACTGGGGTTACAATGAGCAGTTCTTC.

The V gene is TRBV4-2, the J gene TRBJ1-1; D gene unclear. Germline lookup yields CDR1 LGHNA and CDR2 YNFKEQ. The CDR3 has 14 residues. V was shortened by 6 bases and J by 1 base, with 12 bases between the two germline ends. CDR3 protein: CASSHRRENTEAFF. DNA of the CDR3: TGTGCCAGCAGTCACCGCCGGGAGAACACTGAAGCTTTCTTT.